Given below is one T cell receptor (beta chain) in context. At the DNA level, this CDR3 is encoded by other sequences in the same sample as well. Using immunoSEQ multiplex PCR, the repertoire was profiled, and TCRdb retains in-frame clones only, with some absent. This sample's clone table lists fewer than 250,000 clones. This sample is drawn from a study of control samples from healthy donors and cancer patients. Between the trimmed V and J ends, which lost 6 bases and 0 bases, there was a span of 6 bases. Germline CDR1 is MNHNY and CDR2 is SVGAGI (reference sequence). This CDR3 contains 13 residues. The TCR comes from a young woman in good health. The sequenced material came from blood. The chain employs TRBV6-6 and TRBJ1-5; D not resolved. DNA of the CDR3: TGTGCCAGCAGCCTAAATAGCAATCAGCCCCAGCATTTT. It codes for CASSLNSNQPQHF.